Listed below are T cell receptor beta chains from one sample, sequenced in a study of blood T cell repertoires in COVID-19. Sequencing used immunoSEQ multiplex PCR; TCRdb keeps in-frame clones, though not all of them. The data hold fewer than 350,000 clones, with less than 85% observed a single time. The sample taken for sequencing was PBMCs or T cells enriched from blood (not recorded which). The receptors derive from a woman aged 45-60 years who had recovered from COVID-19. Both conserved end residues are part of each CDR3. D genes are given only for firm matches. Clone size is stated in some rows and not others, as once, few, many or a class when expanded.

TRBV5-1,-,TRBJ2-2,-,CASTREVRTGELFF,TGCGCCAGCACCAGGGAGGTGCGCACCGGGGAGCTGTTTTTT
TRBV7-6,TRBD2,TRBJ2-5,-,CASSSLGGTEETQYF,TGTGCCAGCAGCTCGTTGGGGGGGACCGAAGAGACCCAGTACTTC
TRBV19,-,TRBJ1-4,-,CASSIAGFREKLFF,TGTGCCAGTAGTATCGCAGGGTTTAGGGAAAAACTGTTTTTT
TRBV19,-,TRBJ1-2,once,CASSPTGNYGYTF,TGTGCCAGTAGCCCGACAGGAAACTATGGCTACACCTTC
TRBV5-1,TRBD1,TRBJ1-1,few,CASSGDRAPYTEAFF,TGCGCCAGCAGCGGGGACAGGGCGCCCTACACTGAAGCTTTCTTT
TRBV5-4,-,TRBJ2-3,-,CASSLGQIPSTDTQYF,TGTGCCAGCAGCTTGGGGCAGATTCCTAGCACAGATACGCAGTATTTT
TRBV18,TRBD2,TRBJ2-3,-,CASTTTQTSGRGDTQYF,TGTGCCAGCACCACGACCCAGACTAGCGGGAGGGGAGATACGCAGTATTTT
TRBV5-1,TRBD1,TRBJ2-7,-,CASSAPGQGADEQYF,TGCGCCAGCAGCGCCCCGGGACAGGGGGCAGACGAGCAGTACTTC
TRBV27,-,TRBJ2-3,once,CASSFGQPGDTQYF,TGTGCCAGCAGTTTCGGACAGCCCGGGGATACGCAGTATTTT
TRBV10-3,TRBD1,TRBJ1-4,few,CAISEPGQADEKLFF,TGTGCCATCAGTGAACCCGGACAGGCGGATGAAAAACTGTTTTTT
TRBV27,-,TRBJ1-5,-,CASSLGGHSNQPQHF,TGTGCCAGCAGTCTGGGAGGGCATAGCAATCAGCCCCAGCATTTT
TRBV30,-,TRBJ2-1,-,CAWSVTGLDEQFF,TGTGCCTGGAGTGTAACCGGTCTGGATGAGCAGTTCTTC
TRBV7-2,-,TRBJ1-3,-,CASSRGTGNTIYF,TGTGCCAGCAGCAGGGGGACTGGAAACACCATATATTTT
TRBV27,-,TRBJ1-5,-,CASSLSRGPRNQPQHF,TGTGCCAGCAGTTTATCGCGGGGGCCGCGCAATCAGCCCCAGCATTTT
TRBV27,TRBD1,TRBJ1-6,-,CASSFSADRGYNSPLHF,TGTGCCAGCAGTTTTTCGGCGGACAGGGGTTATAATTCACCCCTCCACTTT
TRBV9,-,TRBJ2-2,-,CASSDSLGNTGELFF,TGTGCCAGCAGCGATTCCCTGGGCAACACCGGGGAGCTGTTTTTT
TRBV5-1,-,TRBJ1-2,-,CASSPERVRLHGYTF,TGCGCCAGCAGCCCCGAGAGGGTCCGGCTTCATGGCTACACCTTC
TRBV19,-,TRBJ1-2,-,CASTTPAVNYGYTF,TGTGCCAGTACCACCCCCGCAGTTAACTATGGCTACACCTTC
TRBV19,TRBD1,TRBJ2-7,-,CASSIGLGQGVREQYF,TGTGCCAGTAGTATTGGGTTGGGCCAGGGGGTTCGGGAGCAGTACTTC
TRBV7-9,TRBD1,TRBJ2-3,-,CASSLEGRGSDTQYF,TGTGCCAGCAGCTTAGAGGGCAGGGGGTCAGATACGCAGTATTTT
TRBV5-1,-,TRBJ1-1,-,CASSFRGNTEAFF,TGCGCCAGCAGCTTTCGGGGGAACACTGAAGCTTTCTTT
TRBV5-4,-,TRBJ1-6,-,CASRPSGEPLHF,TGTGCCAGCAGACCTTCAGGGGAACCCCTCCACTTT
TRBV3-1/TRBV3-2,TRBD1,TRBJ2-5,-,CASSPPWTGPQETQYF,TGTGCCAGCAGCCCCCCATGGACAGGCCCCCAAGAGACCCAGTACTTC
TRBV15,TRBD1,TRBJ1-4,once,CATSRGQGQGNEKLFF,TGTGCCACCAGCAGAGGACAGGGGCAGGGGAATGAAAAACTGTTTTTT
TRBV28,-,TRBJ1-2,-,CASGHHGGYTF,TGTGCCAGTGGACACCATGGTGGCTACACCTTC